This is a list of T cell receptor beta chains from one sample in a study of OX40 agonist ivuxolimab in advanced cancers. The method was immunoSEQ multiplex PCR; TCRdb's version includes in-frame clones alone and lacks a portion of them. The sample yields about 31,000 clones, 85% to 95% seen once. Specimen: CD4+ or CD8+ T cells sorted from blood, collected in a trial of the OX40 agonist ivuxolimab. The receptor set was obtained from an adult with an advanced solid tumor such as melanoma, head and neck, liver or kidney cancer. CDR3s include the opening cysteine and the closing phenylalanine or tryptophan. The D gene is left open where the match is weak. Clone size is not always given. Where it is, it says once, few, many or a class for expanded clones.

clone_size d_call j_call v_call cdr3_nt cdr3_aa
NA NA TRBJ1-2 TRBV19 TGTGCCAGTACCCCTCCGGACAGTTATGGCTACACCTTC CASTPPDSYGYTF
NA NA TRBJ2-1 TRBV10-2 TGCGCCAGCAGTGGAGGCGGTGGGGATGAGCAGTTCTTC CASSGGGGDEQFF
NA TRBD1 TRBJ2-5 TRBV25-1 TGTGCCAGCAGCCCCGGCTATGGGACAGGGGGAGGTGAGACCCAGTACTTC CASSPGYGTGGGETQYF
NA TRBD2 TRBJ2-5 TRBV13 TGTGCCAGCAGCTTTCAAAGCGGGGAGGTTGAGACCCAGTACTTC CASSFQSGEVETQYF
NA NA TRBJ2-7 TRBV9 TGTGCCAGGGGGGGACAGCTCTACGAGCAGTACTTC CARGGQLYEQYF
NA NA TRBJ2-7 TRBV6-1 TGTGCCAGCAGTGAAGCGGCGGGGTCCTACGAGCAGTACTTC CASSEAAGSYEQYF
NA NA TRBJ1-3 TRBV13 TGTGCCAGCAGCTTAGGGCAGGGAGACTCCGGAAACACCATATATTTT CASSLGQGDSGNTIYF
NA TRBD2 TRBJ2-1 TRBV13 TGTGCCAGCAGCTTAGGCCCTAGCGGGGGGAGGAATGAGCAGTTCTTC CASSLGPSGGRNEQFF
NA NA TRBJ2-2 TRBV15 TGTGCCACCAGCAGAGATGTTAGACAGGTGTACACCGGGGAGCTGTTTTTT CATSRDVRQVYTGELFF
NA TRBD2 TRBJ2-7 TRBV4-1 TGCGCCAGCAGCCTTACGACGGGAGGGTACGAGCAGTACTTC CASSLTTGGYEQYF
NA TRBD2 TRBJ2-3 TRBV19 TGTGCCAGTAACCTTCCTAGCGGGGTTAGCACAGATACGCAGTATTTT CASNLPSGVSTDTQYF
NA NA TRBJ1-4 TRBV5-4 TGTGCCAGCAGCTTGGAGCCGGCGTTTGCAACTAATGAAAAACTGTTTTTT CASSLEPAFATNEKLFF
NA NA TRBJ1-6 TRBV23-1 TGCGCCAGCAGTCCTTTGACCGGATTTGTAATGTCACCCCTCCACTTT CASSPLTGFVMSPLHF
NA NA TRBJ2-1 TRBV19 TGTGCCAGTAGTATCCCGGGGGCAGAGAGCTCCTACAATGAGCAGTTCTTC CASSIPGAESSYNEQFF
NA NA TRBJ1-2 TRBV4-1 TGCGCCAGCAGCCCTACCCTACAGAGAACCTATGGCTACACCTTC CASSPTLQRTYGYTF
NA NA TRBJ1-1 TRBV9 TGTGCCAGCAGCGTATGGGATGGGGGAGGGGACACTGAAGCTTTCTTT CASSVWDGGGDTEAFF
once NA TRBJ2-7 TRBV6-5 TGTGCCAGCAGTACGTTAGGCCACTACGAGCAGTACTTC CASSTLGHYEQYF
NA NA TRBJ2-1 TRBV4-1 TGCGCCAGCAGCCAAGCGACAGCTGGCTCCTACAATGAGCAGTTCTTC CASSQATAGSYNEQFF